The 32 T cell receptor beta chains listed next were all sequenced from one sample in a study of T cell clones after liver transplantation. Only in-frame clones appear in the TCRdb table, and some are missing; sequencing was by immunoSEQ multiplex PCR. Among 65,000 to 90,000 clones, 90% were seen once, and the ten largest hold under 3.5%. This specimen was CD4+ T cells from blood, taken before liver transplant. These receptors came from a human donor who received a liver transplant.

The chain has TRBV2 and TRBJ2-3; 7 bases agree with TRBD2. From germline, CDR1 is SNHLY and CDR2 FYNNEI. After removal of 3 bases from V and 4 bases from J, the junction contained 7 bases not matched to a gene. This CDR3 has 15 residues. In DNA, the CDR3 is TGTGCCAGCAGTGACCCGACTAGCCGAGCAGATACGCAGTATTTT. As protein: CASSDPTSRADTQYF.

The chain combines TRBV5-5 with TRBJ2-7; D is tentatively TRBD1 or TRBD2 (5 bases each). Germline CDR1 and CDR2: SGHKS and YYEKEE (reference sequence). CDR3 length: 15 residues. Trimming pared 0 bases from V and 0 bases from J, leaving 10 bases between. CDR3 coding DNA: TGTGCCAGCAGCTTGGAGGGGACCCACTCCTACGAGCAGTACTTC. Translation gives CASSLEGTHSYEQYF.

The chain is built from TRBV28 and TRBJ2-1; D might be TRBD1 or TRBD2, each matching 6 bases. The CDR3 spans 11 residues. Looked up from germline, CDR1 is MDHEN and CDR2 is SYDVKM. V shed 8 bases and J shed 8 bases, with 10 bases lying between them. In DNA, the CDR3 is TGTGCCAGCGGGGGGCTCGATGAGCAGTTCTTC. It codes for CASGGLDEQFF.

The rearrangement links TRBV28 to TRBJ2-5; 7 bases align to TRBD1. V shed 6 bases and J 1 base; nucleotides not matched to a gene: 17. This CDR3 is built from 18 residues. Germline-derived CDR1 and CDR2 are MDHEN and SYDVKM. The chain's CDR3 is CASSLTGATLSLQETQYF. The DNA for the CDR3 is TGTGCCAGCAGCCTCACAGGGGCTACCCTTTCCCTCCAAGAGACCCAGTACTTC.

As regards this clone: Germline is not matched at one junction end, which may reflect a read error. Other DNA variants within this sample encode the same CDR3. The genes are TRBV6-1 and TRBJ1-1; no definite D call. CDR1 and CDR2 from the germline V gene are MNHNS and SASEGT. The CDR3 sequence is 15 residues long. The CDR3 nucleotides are TGTGCCAGCAGTGACGACCGTATAGCGAACACTGAAGCCTTCTTT. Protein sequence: CASSDDRIANTEAFF.

The CDR3 protein is CASSTTAWGTGNTIYF. As DNA, the CDR3 is TGTGCCAGCAGTACGACCGCATGGGGGACCGGAAACACCATATATTTT. The rearrangement uses TRBV5-6 and TRBJ1-3; weak D call: TRBD1 (5 bases). The CDR3 extends over 16 amino acids. Germline loops: CDR1 SGHDT, CDR2 YYEEEE. Trimming pared 5 bases from V and 4 bases from J, leaving 19 bases between.

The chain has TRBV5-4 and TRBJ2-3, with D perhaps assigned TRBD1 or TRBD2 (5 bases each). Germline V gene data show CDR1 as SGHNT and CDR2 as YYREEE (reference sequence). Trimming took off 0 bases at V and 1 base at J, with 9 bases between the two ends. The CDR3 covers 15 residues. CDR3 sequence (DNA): TGTGCCAGCAGCTTGGGGGGGATTGGCACAGATACGCAGTATTTT. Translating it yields CASSLGGIGTDTQYF.

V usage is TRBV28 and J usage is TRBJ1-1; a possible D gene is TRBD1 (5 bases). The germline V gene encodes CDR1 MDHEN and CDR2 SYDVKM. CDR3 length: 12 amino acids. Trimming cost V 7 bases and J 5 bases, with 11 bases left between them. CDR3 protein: CASMAGGTEAFF. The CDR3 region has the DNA TGTGCCAGCATGGCGGGGGGTACTGAAGCTTTCTTT. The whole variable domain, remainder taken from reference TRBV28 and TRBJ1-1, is DVKVTQSSRYLVKRTGEKVFLECVQDMDHENMFWYRQDPGLGLRLIYFSYDVKMKEKGDIPEGYSVSREKKERFSLILESASTNQTSMYLCASMAGGTEAFFGQGTRLTVV.

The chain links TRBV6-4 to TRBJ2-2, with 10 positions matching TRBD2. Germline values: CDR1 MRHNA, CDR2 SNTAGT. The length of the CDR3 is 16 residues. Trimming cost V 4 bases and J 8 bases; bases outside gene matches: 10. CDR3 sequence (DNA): TGTGCCAGCAGTGTCTCTAGCGGGAGAGGTTCGGGGGAGCTGTTTTTT. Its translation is CASSVSSGRGSGELFF.

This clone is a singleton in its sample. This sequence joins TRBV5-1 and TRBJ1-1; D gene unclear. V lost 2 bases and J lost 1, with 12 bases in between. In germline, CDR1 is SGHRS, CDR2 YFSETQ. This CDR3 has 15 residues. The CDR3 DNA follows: TGCGCCAGCAGCTTCCTGCCTGTCTCGAACACTGAAGCTTTCTTT. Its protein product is CASSFLPVSNTEAFF.

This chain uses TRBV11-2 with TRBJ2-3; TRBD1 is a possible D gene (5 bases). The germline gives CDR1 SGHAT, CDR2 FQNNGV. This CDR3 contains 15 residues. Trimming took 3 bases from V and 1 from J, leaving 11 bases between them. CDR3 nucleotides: TGTGCCAGCAGCTTCCTACAGGACCGCACAGATACGCAGTATTTT. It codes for CASSFLQDRTDTQYF.

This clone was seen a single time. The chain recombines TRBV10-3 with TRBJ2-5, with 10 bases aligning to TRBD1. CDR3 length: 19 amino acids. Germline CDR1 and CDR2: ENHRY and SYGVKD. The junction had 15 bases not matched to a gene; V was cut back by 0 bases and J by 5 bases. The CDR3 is CAISESLGTGATLRETQYF. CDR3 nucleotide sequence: TGTGCCATCAGTGAGTCTTTGGGGACAGGGGCTACCTTGAGGGAGACCCAGTACTTC.

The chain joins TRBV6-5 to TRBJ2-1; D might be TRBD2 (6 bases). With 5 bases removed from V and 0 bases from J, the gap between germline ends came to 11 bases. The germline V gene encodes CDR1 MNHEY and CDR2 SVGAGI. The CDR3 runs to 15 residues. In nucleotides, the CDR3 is TGTGCCAGCAGTCCACGGGGGAGCTCCTACAATGAGCAGTTCTTC. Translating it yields CASSPRGSSYNEQFF.

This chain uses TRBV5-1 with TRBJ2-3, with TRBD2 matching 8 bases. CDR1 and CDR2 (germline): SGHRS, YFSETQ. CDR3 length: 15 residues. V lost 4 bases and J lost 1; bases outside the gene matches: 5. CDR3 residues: CASSTAGARTDTQYF. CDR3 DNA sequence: TGCGCCAGCAGCACAGCGGGGGCCCGCACAGATACGCAGTATTTT.

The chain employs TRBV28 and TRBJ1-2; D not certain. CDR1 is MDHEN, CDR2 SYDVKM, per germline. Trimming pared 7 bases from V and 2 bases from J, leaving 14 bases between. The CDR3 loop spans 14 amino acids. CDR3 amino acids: CASKPPAVNYGYTF. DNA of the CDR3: TGTGCCAGCAAACCCCCCGCGGTCAACTATGGCTACACCTTC.

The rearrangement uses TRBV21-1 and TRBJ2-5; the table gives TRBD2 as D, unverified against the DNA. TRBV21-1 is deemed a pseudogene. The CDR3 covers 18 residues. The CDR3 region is CASSRKVTLAGGRETQYF. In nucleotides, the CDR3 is TGTGCCAGCAGCAGAAAGGTTACACTAGCGGGAGGACGGGAGACCCAGTACTTC.

The CDR3 loop is CASSFRLRLAGEMGTDTQYF. The CDR3 DNA follows: TGTGCCAGCAGTTTCAGGTTGAGACTAGCGGGAGAGATGGGCACAGATACGCAGTATTTT. The chain is built from TRBV27 and TRBJ2-3, with 12 bases matching TRBD2. The germline CDR1 and CDR2 sequences are MNHEY and SMNVEV (reference sequence). With 3 bases clipped from V and 1 base from J, the junction kept 14 bases outside the gene matches. This CDR3 comprises 20 residues.

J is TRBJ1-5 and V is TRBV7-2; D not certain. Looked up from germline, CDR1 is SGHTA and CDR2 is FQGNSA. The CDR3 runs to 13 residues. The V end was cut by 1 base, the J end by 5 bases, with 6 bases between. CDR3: CASSLGRDQPQHF. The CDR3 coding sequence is TGTGCCAGCAGCTTAGGTAGGGATCAGCCCCAGCATTTT.

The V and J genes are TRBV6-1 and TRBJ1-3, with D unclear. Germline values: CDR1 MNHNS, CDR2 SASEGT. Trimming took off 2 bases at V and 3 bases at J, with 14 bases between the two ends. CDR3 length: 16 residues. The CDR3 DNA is TGTGCCAGCAGTGAAAACAGCCGAACCTTTGGAAACACCATATATTTT. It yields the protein CASSENSRTFGNTIYF.

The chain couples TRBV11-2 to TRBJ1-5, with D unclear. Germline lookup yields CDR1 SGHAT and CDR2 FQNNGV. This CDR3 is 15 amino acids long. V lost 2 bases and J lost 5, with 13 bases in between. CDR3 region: CASSLLSGSDQPQHF. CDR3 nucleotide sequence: TGTGCCAGCAGCTTACTCTCGGGATCCGATCAGCCCCAGCATTTT.

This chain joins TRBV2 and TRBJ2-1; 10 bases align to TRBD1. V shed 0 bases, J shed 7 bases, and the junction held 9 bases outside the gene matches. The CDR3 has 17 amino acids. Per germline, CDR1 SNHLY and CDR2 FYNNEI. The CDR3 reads CASSEALPEGQGNEQFF. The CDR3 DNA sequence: TGTGCCAGCAGTGAAGCGCTTCCGGAGGGACAGGGGAATGAGCAGTTCTTC. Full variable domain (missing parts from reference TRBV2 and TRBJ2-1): EPEVTQTPSHQVTQMGQEVILRCVPISNHLYFYWYRQILGQKVEFLVSFYNNEISEKSEIFDDQFSVERPDGSNFTLKIRSTKLEDSAMYFCASSEALPEGQGNEQFFGPGTRLTVL.

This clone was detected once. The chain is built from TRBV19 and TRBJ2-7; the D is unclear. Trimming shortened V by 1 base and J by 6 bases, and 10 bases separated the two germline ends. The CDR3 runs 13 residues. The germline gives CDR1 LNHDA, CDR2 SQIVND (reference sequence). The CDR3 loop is CASSIGGNSEQYF. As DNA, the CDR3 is TGTGCCAGTAGTATAGGTGGAAACTCCGAGCAGTACTTC.

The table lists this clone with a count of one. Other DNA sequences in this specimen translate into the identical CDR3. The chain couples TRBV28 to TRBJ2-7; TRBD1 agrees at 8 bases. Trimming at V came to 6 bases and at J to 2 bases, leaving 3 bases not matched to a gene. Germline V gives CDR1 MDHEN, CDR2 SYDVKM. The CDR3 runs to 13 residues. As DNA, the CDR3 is TGTGCCAGCAGCCTGACAGGGGCCTACGAGCAGTACTTC. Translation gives CASSLTGAYEQYF.

CDR3 amino acids: CASTKEYNTEAFF. CDR3 nucleotide sequence: TGTGCCAGCACCAAGGAGTATAACACTGAAGCTTTCTTT. The V call is TRBV6-1, the J call TRBJ1-1; D is unclear. V lost 7 bases and J 2 bases, leaving 11 bases between the germline ends. This CDR3 comprises 13 residues. Germline CDR1 is MNHNS and CDR2 is SASEGT.

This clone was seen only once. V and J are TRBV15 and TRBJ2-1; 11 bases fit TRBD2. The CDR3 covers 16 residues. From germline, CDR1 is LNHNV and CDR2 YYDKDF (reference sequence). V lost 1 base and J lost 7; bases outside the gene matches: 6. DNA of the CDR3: TGTGCCACCAGCAGAGTACTAGCGGGAGATAGTAATGAGCAGTTCTTC. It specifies CATSRVLAGDSNEQFF.

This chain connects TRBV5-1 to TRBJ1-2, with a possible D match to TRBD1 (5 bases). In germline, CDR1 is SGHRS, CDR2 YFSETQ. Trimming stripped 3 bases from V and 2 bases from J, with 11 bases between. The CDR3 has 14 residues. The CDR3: CASSSAGGNYGYTF. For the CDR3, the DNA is TGCGCCAGCAGCTCAGCGGGGGGAAACTATGGCTACACCTTC.

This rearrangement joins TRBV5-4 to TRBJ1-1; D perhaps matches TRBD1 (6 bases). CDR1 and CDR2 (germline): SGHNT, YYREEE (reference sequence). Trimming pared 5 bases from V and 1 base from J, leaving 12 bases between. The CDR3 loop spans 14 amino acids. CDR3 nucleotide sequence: TGTGCCAGCAGGTCCTCGGGACAGAACACTGAAGCTTTCTTT. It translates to CASRSSGQNTEAFF.

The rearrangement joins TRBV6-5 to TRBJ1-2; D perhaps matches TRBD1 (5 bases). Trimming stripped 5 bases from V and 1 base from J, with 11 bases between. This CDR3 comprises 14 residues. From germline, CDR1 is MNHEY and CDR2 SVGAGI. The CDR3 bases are TGTGCCAGCAGTCAGGGACTGAATAACTATGGCTACACCTTC. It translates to CASSQGLNNYGYTF.

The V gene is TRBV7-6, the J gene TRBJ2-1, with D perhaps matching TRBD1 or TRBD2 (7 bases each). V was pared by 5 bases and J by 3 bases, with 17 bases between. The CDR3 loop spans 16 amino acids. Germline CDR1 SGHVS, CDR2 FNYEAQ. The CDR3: CASSLGGTVLYNEQFF. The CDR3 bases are TGTGCCAGCAGCCTGGGGGGGACAGTCCTCTACAATGAGCAGTTCTTC.

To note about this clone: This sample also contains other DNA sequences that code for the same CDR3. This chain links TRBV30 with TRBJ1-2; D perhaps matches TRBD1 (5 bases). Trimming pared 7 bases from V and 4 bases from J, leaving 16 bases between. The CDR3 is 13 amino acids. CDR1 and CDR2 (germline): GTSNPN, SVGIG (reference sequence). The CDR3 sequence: CALEGVRGYGYTF. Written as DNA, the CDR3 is TGTGCCTTGGAAGGGGTTCGGGGCTATGGCTACACCTTC.

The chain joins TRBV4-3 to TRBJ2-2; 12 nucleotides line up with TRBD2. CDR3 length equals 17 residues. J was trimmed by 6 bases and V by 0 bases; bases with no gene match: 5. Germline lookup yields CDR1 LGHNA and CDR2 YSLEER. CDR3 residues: CASSQDLRLAGAGELFF. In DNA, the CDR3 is TGCGCCAGCAGCCAAGATCTGCGACTAGCGGGAGCCGGGGAGCTGTTTTTT.

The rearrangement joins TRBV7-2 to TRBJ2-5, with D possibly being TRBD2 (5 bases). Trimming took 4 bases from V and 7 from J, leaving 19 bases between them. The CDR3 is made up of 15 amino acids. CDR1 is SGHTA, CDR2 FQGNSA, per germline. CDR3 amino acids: CASSSDFGEVGTQYF. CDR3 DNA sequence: TGTGCCAGCAGCTCGGACTTCGGGGAAGTGGGGACCCAGTACTTC.